This entry lists 4 T cell receptor beta chains sequenced from one sample in a study of shared clonotypes between healthy human individuals. Generated by immunoSEQ multiplex PCR, the TCRdb table keeps only in-frame clones and is missing some. The sample yields more than 2 million clones, approximately 96% seen once. The sequencing input was naive CD4+ T cells sorted from blood. Subset here: CD45RA+ positively selected. All receptors derive from a man younger than 35 in good health.

The count of this clone is one. The chain has TRBV1 and TRBJ2-7. TRBV1 is a pseudogene locus. The length of the CDR3 is 12 residues. CDR3 in DNA: TGCACCAGCAGCCAAGAAGGCCACGAGCAGTACTTC. It yields the protein CTSSQEGHEQYF.

The chain couples TRBV27 to TRBJ2-3; D is perhaps TRBD1 (6 bases). The CDR3 is made up of 14 amino acids. The V end was cut by 5 bases, the J end by 9 bases, with 18 bases between. The germline V gene encodes CDR1 MNHEY and CDR2 SMNVEV (reference sequence). The CDR3 sequence is CASSTPRGSKTQYF. CDR3 nucleotides: TGTGCCAGCAGTACCCCTAGGGGGTCCAAAACGCAGTATTTT.

This sequence joins TRBV5-4 and TRBJ2-7, with TRBD2 as a possible D gene (6 bases). Germline CDR1 is SGHNT and CDR2 is YYREEE (reference sequence). The V gene lost 2 bases and the J gene lost 5 bases, with 26 bases spanning the gap. This CDR3 is built from 18 residues. DNA for the CDR3: TGTGCCAGCAGCTTCCTGGGACGAGCTGCGGGGAGGCTAAACGAGCAGTACTTC. Its translation is CASSFLGRAAGRLNEQYF.

The chain uses TRBV19 and TRBJ1-2; a possible D gene is TRBD1 (5 bases). The V gene lost 5 bases and the J gene lost 5 bases, with 9 bases spanning the gap. This CDR3 is 12 amino acids long. Germline CDR1 reads LNHDA; CDR2 reads SQIVND (reference sequence). CDR3 bases: TGTGCCAGTAGTGAGGGACGGTATGGCTACACCTTC. The encoded protein is CASSEGRYGYTF.